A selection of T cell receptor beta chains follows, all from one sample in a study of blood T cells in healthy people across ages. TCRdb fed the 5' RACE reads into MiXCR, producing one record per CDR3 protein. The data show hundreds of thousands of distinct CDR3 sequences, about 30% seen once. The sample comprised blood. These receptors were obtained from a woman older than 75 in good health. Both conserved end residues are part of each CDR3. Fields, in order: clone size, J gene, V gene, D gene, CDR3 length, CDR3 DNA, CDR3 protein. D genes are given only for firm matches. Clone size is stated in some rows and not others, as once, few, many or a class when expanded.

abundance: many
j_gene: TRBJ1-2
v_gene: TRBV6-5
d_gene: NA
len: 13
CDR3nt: TGTGCCAGCAGCTTCACAGCCCACTATGGCTACACCTTC
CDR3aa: CASSFTAHYGYTF

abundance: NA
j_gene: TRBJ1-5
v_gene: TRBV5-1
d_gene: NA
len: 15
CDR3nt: TGCGCCAGCAGCCAAGGTCTCCCTAGCAATCAGCCCCAGCATTTT
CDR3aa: CASSQGLPSNQPQHF

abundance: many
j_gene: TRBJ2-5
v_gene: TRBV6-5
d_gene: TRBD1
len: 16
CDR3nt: TGTGCCAGCAGTTACCTCACAGGGGGAAGGAGAGAGACCCAGTACTTC
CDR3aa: CASSYLTGGRRETQYF

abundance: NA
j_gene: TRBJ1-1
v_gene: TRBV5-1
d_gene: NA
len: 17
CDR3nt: TGCGCCAGCAGCTCTGGTCGCAGGGAGGGTCAGAACACTGAAGCTTTCTTT
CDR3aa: CASSSGRREGQNTEAFF

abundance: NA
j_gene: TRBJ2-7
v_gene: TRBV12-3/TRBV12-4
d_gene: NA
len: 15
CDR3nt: TGTGCCAGCAGTCCGTCTAGTTTAGGGGCCTACGAGCAGTACTTC
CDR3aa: CASSPSSLGAYEQYF

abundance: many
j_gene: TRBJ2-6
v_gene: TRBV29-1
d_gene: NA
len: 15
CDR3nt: TGCAGCGTTGGGTTTGGTGGCTCTGGGGCCAACGTCCTGACTTTC
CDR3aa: CSVGFGGSGANVLTF

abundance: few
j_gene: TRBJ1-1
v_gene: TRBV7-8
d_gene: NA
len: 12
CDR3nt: TGTGCCAGCAGCTTAGTTGGGGGTGCAGCTTTCTTT
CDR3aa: CASSLVGGAAFF

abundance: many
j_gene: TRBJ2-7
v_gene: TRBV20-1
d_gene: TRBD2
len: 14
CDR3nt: TGCAGTGCCCGGGAGGGGACTAGCGGGGACGAGCAGTACTTC
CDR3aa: CSAREGTSGDEQYF

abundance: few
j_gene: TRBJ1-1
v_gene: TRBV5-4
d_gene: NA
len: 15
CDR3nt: TGTGCCAGCAGCCCGGAGGGGATCATGAACACTGAAGCTTTCTTT
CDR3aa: CASSPEGIMNTEAFF

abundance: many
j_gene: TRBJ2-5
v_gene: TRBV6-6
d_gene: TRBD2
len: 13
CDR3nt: TGTGCCAGCACCCAAGCGGGGGAAGAGACCCAGTACTTC
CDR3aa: CASTQAGEETQYF

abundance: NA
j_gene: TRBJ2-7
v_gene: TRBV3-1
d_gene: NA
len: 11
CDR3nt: TGTGCCAGCCACCACATGGGCGAGCAGTACTTC
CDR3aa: CASHHMGEQYF

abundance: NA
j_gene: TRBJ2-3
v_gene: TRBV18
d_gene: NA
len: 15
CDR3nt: TGTGCCAGCTCACCTCTGAGCCGCAGCACAGATACGCAGTATTTT
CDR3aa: CASSPLSRSTDTQYF

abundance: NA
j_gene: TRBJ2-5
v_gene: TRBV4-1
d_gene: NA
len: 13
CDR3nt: TGCGCCAGCAGCCAACCCCCGGACGAGACCCAGTACTTC
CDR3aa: CASSQPPDETQYF

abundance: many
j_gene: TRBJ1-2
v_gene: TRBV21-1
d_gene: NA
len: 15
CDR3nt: TGTGCCAGCAGCTCGACAGGGGTACCCTACTATGGCTACACCTTC
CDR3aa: CASSSTGVPYYGYTF

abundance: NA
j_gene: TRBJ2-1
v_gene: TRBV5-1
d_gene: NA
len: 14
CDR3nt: TGCGCCGGCCAGCGGGACACCTCCTGCAATGAGCAGTTCTTC
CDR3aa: CAGQRDTSCNEQFF

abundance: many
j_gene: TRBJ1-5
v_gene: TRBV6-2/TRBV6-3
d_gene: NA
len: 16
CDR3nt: TGTGCCAGCAGTTTCCCGACAGTGGGAAGCAATCAGCCCCAGCATTTT
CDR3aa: CASSFPTVGSNQPQHF

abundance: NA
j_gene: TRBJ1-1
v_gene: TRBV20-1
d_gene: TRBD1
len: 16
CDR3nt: TGCAGTGCTAGAACCCCGACCCGGGACAGGGGCTCTGCGGCTTTCTTT
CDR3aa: CSARTPTRDRGSAAFF

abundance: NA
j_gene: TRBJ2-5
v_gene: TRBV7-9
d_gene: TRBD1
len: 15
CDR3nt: TGTGCCAGCAGAATACCGGGACAGGGCGCGGAGACCCAGTACTTC
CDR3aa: CASRIPGQGAETQYF

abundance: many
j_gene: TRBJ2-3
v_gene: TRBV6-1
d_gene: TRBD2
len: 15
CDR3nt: TGTGCCAGCAGGCCTACTAGCGTAGGCACAGATACGCAGTATTTT
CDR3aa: CASRPTSVGTDTQYF

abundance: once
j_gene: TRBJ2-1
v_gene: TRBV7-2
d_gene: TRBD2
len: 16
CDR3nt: TGTGCCAGCAGCTTAAATAGCGGGGGGGGCTACAATGAGCAGTTCTTC
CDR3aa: CASSLNSGGGYNEQFF

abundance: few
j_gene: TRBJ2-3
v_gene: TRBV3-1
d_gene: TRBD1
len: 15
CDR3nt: TGTGCCAGCACCGAAACAGGGGGAAGTGGAGATACGCAGTATTTT
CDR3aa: CASTETGGSGDTQYF

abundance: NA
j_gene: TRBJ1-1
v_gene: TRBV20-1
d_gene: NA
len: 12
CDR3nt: TGCAGGGCTAGAGCGGGGTTCACTGAAGCTTTCTTT
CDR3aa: CRARAGFTEAFF

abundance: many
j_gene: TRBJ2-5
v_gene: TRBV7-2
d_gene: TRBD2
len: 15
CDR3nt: TGTGCCAGCAGCTCGAGCGGGGTCACCCGGAAGACCCAGTACTTC
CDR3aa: CASSSSGVTRKTQYF

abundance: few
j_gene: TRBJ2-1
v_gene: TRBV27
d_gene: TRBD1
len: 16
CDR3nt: TGTGCCAGCAACCCCCTCCGGGACAGGGGGCGAAATGAGCAGTTCTTC
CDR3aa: CASNPLRDRGRNEQFF

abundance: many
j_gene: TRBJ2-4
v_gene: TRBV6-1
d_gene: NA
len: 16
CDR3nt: TGTGCCAGCAGCCCTCCCCTTTCGGGGGCCAAAAACATTCAGTACTTC
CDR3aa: CASSPPLSGAKNIQYF

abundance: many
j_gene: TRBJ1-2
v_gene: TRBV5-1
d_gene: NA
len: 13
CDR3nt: TGCGCCAGCAGCTTTACAGAAGTCTATGGCTACACCTTC
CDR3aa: CASSFTEVYGYTF

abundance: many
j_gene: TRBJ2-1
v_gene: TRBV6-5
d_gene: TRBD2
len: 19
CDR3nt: TGTGCCAGCAGTTACTTGCGGCTAGCGGGGGCCGCGGCCTACAATGAGCAGTTCTTC
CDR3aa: CASSYLRLAGAAAYNEQFF

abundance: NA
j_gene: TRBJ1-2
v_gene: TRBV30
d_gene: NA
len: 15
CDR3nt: TGTGCCTGGAGTCCACCGGTCTGGGGCCTAGGTGGCTACACCTTC
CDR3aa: CAWSPPVWGLGGYTF

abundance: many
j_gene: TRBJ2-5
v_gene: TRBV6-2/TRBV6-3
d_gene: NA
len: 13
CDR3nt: TGTGCCAGCAGTCTTGACGTCCGGGCGACCCAGTACTTC
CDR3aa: CASSLDVRATQYF

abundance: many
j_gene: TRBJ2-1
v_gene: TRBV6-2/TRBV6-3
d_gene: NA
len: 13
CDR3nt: TGTGCCAGCAGTTACTCCGCCCGGAATGAGCAGTTCTTC
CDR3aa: CASSYSARNEQFF

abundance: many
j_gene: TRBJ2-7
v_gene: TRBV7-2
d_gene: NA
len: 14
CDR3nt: TGTGCCAGCAGCTTTGGGGAGAACGCCTACGAGCAGTACTTC
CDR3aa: CASSFGENAYEQYF

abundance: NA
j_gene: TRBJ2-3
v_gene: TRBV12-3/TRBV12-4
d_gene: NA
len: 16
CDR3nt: TGTGCCAGCAGTTTAGGTCAGGGGCCGAGCGCAGATACGCAGTATTTT
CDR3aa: CASSLGQGPSADTQYF

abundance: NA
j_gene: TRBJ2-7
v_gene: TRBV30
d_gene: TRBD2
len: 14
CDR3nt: TGTGCCTGGATCCTGCGCGGGGGGGCAGGTGAGCAGTACTTC
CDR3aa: CAWILRGGAGEQYF

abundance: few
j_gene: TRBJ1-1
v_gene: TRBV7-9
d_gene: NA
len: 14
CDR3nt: TGTGCCAGCAGAAACACCCTAGGGGGGACTGAAGCTTTCTTT
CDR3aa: CASRNTLGGTEAFF

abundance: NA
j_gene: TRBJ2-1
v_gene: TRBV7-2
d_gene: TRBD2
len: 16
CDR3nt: TGTGCCAGCAGCTTAGTGGGGACTAGCGGGGCGGGTGAACAGTTCTTC
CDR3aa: CASSLVGTSGAGEQFF

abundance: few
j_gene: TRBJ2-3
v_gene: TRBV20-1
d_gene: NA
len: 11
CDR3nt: TGCAGTGCGGGGGCCCGGGTGGTGCAGTATTTT
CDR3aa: CSAGARVVQYF

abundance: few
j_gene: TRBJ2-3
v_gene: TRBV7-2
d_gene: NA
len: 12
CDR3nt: TGTGCCAGCAGCTTACTTAGAGATACGCAGTATTTT
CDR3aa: CASSLLRDTQYF

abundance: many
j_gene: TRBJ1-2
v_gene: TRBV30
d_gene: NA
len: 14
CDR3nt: TGTGCCTGGAGTGTATTAGCAGGGTCGGGAGGCTACACCTTC
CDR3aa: CAWSVLAGSGGYTF

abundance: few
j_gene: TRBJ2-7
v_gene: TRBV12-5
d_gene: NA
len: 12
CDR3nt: TGTGCTAGTGGTTTCCTGAGCAGCGAGCAGTACTTC
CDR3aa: CASGFLSSEQYF

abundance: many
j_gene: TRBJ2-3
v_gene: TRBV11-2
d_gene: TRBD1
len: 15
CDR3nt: TGTGCCAGCAGCTCGAACAGGGGGCTATCAGATACGCAGTATTTT
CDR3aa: CASSSNRGLSDTQYF

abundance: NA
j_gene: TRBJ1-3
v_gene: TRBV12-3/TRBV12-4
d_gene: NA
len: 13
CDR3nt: TGTGCCAGCAGTGTGGGGTATGGAAACACCATATATTTT
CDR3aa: CASSVGYGNTIYF

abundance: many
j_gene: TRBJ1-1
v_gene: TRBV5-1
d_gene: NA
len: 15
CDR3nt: TGCGCCAGCAGCTCGGCCCGGGGGGTAGGCACTGAAGCTTTCTTT
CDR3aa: CASSSARGVGTEAFF

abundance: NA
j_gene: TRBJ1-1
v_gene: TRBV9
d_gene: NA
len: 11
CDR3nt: TGTGCCAGCGGTGGGAACACTGAAGCTTTCTTT
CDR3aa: CASGGNTEAFF

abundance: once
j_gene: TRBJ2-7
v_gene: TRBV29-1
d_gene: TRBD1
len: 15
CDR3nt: TGCAGCGTTGGAATTGCAGGACAGGGGTTTTTTGAGCAGTACTTC
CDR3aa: CSVGIAGQGFFEQYF

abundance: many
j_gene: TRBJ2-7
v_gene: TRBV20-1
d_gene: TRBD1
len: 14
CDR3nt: TGCAGTGCTAGAGTGGGACAGGGGTCCCTAACCCAGTACTTC
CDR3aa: CSARVGQGSLTQYF

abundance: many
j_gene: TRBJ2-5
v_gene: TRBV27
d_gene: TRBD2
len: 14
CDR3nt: TGTGCCAGCAGTCCAGGGACTAGATGGGAGACCCAGTACTTC
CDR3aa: CASSPGTRWETQYF

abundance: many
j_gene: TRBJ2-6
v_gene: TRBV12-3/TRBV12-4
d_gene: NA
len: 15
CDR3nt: TGTGCCAGCAGTCCGCAGGGTAGTGGGGCCAACGTCCTGACTTTC
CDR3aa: CASSPQGSGANVLTF

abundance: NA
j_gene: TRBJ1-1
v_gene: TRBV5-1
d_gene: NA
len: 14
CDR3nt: TGCGCCAGCAGCTTGGTCTTGGGGGGAACTGAAGCTTTCTTT
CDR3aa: CASSLVLGGTEAFF

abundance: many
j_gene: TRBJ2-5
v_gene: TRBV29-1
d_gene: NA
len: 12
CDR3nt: TGCAGCGTTGTGGGACTCCAAGAGACCCAGTACTTC
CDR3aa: CSVVGLQETQYF